These 30 T cell receptor beta chains share one sample of origin, sequenced in a study of blood T cell repertoires in COVID-19. Generated by immunoSEQ multiplex PCR, the TCRdb table keeps only in-frame clones and is missing some. The repertoire holds about 400,000 clones, with 89% as singletons. Sequencing was done on a sample of peripheral blood. Every receptor here comes from a man aged 40-49 years with acute or convalescent COVID-19.

The chain joins TRBV2 to TRBJ2-7; TRBD2 aligns across 11 bases. The V gene's germline CDR1 is SNHLY and CDR2 FYNNEI. J lost 4 bases, V lost 7 bases, and 6 bases had no gene match. The CDR3 is 14 residues long. In DNA, the CDR3 is TGTGCCAGCACCTCCGGGACTAGCGGTTACGAGCAGTACTTC. It is translated as CASTSGTSGYEQYF.

This clone was recorded once. Other DNA sequences in the same sample also yield this CDR3. The rearrangement uses TRBV6-2 or TRBV6-3 and TRBJ2-7; TRBD1 matches at 8 bases. Germline values: CDR1 MNHEY, CDR2 SVGEGT. V shed 2 bases and J 2 bases; nucleotides not matched to a gene: 2. This CDR3 is built from 14 residues. DNA of the CDR3: TGTGCCAGCAGTTACGGGACAGGACCCTACGAGCAGTACTTC. Amino acids: CASSYGTGPYEQYF.

The J gene is TRBJ2-7, the V gene TRBV4-2, with D tentatively TRBD1 (5 bases). Per the germline V gene, CDR1 is LGHNA and CDR2 is YNFKEQ. The CDR3 has 14 residues. Trimming stripped 0 bases from V and 2 bases from J, with 8 bases between. CDR3 loop: CASSQELQAYEQYF. The DNA of the CDR3 is TGTGCCAGCAGCCAAGAGTTACAGGCCTACGAGCAGTACTTC.

The genes are TRBV5-6 and TRBJ2-7, with 7 bases fitting TRBD2. CDR3 length equals 15 residues. J was trimmed by 0 bases and V by 4 bases; bases with no gene match: 7. Germline CDR1 reads SGHDT; CDR2 reads YYEEEE. The CDR3 is CASSPGGGSSYEQYF. CDR3 coding DNA: TGTGCCAGCAGCCCTGGCGGGGGAAGCTCCTACGAGCAGTACTTC.

The chain couples TRBV6-2 or TRBV6-3 to TRBJ1-1; D perhaps matches TRBD1 (5 bases). Deletions cut 0 bases from V and 1 base from J, with 12 bases between. This CDR3 spans 16 amino acids. Germline V gene data show CDR1 as MNHEY and CDR2 as SVGEGT. CDR3 residues: CASSYSLYRQNTEAFF. The CDR3 bases are TGTGCCAGCAGTTACTCTTTATACAGGCAGAACACTGAAGCTTTCTTT.

This chain links TRBV7-8 with TRBJ2-7; 7 bases agree with TRBD2. Germline values: CDR1 SGHVS, CDR2 FQNEAQ. Trimming removed 0 bases from V and 3 bases from J; junction bases left unmatched: 5. There are 15 residues in the CDR3. CDR3 amino acids: CASSLATSAVYEQYF. In DNA form, the CDR3 reads TGTGCCAGCAGCTTAGCCACTAGCGCTGTCTACGAGCAGTACTTC. Complete variable domain (other parts from reference TRBV7-8 and TRBJ2-7): GAGVSQSPRYKVAKRGQDVALRCDPISGHVSLFWYQQALGQGPEFLTYFQNEAQLDKSGLPSDRFFAERPEGSVSTLKIQRTQQEDSAVYLCASSLATSAVYEQYFGPGTRLTVT.

The chain couples TRBV29-1 to TRBJ1-4; D remains ambiguous. This CDR3 spans 14 amino acids. Germline lookup yields CDR1 SQVTM and CDR2 ANQGSEA. The V and J ends lost 4 bases and 10 bases respectively, with 19 bases between them. CDR3 in DNA: TGCAGCGTTGTTTCGGGTGGAGCTATCGGAAAACTGTTTTTT. It encodes CSVVSGGAIGKLFF.

This clone was detected only once. This chain links TRBV20-1 with TRBJ2-5; D is possibly TRBD2 (7 bases). Germline CDR1 DFQATT, CDR2 SNEGSKA (reference sequence). Trimming cost V 3 bases and J 5 bases, with 19 bases left between them. There are 15 residues in the CDR3. The CDR3 here is CSASSGGRGGETQYF. In nucleotides, the CDR3 is TGCAGTGCTAGTTCTGGCGGCAGGGGAGGGGAGACCCAGTACTTC.

This sequence joins TRBV15 and TRBJ1-1; D call uncertain. The CDR3 extends over 14 amino acids. Germline lookup yields CDR1 LNHNV and CDR2 YYDKDF (reference sequence). V dropped 0 bases and J dropped 4 bases, with 9 bases sitting between them. The CDR3 sequence is CATSRELVVTEAFF. The CDR3 DNA sequence: TGTGCCACCAGCAGAGAGTTAGTTGTCACTGAAGCTTTCTTT. Full variable domain (missing parts from reference TRBV15 and TRBJ1-1): DAMVIQNPRYQVTQFGKPVTLSCSQTLNHNVMYWYQQKSSQAPKLLFHYYDKDFNNEADTPDNFQSRRPNTSFCFLDIRSPGLGDTAMYLCATSRELVVTEAFFGQGTRLTVV.

This clone was seen a single time. This chain uses TRBV5-1 with TRBJ1-2; D may be TRBD1 (5 bases). In germline, CDR1 is SGHRS, CDR2 YFSETQ. The CDR3 has 15 residues. Trimming removed 5 bases at V and 0 bases at J, with 14 bases between. CDR3 sequence reads: CASSPSGASNYGYTF. In DNA, the CDR3 is TGCGCCAGCAGTCCTTCTGGGGCCTCTAACTATGGCTACACCTTC. Combining the CDR3 with reference TRBV5-1 and TRBJ1-2 gives the whole variable domain KAGVTQTPRYLIKTRGQQVTLSCSPISGHRSVSWYQQTPGQGLQFLFEYFSETQRNKGNFPGRFSGRQFSNSRSEMNVSTLELGDSALYLCASSPSGASNYGYTFGSGTRLTVV.

The V and J genes are TRBV6-5 and TRBJ2-7, with a weak D call TRBD2 (5 bases). V lost 6 bases to trimming and J lost 3 bases, with 12 bases between them. Germline CDR1 MNHEY, CDR2 SVGAGI. This CDR3 spans 13 amino acids. CDR3 bases: TGTGCCAGCAGGGACCGGGGAGTCTACGAGCAGTACTTC. As protein: CASRDRGVYEQYF.

This chain uses TRBV6-5 with TRBJ1-2; weak D call: TRBD1 (5 bases). The length of the CDR3 is 13 residues. Trimming shortened V by 7 bases and J by 8 bases, and 17 bases separated the two germline ends. CDR1 and CDR2 from the germline V gene are MNHEY and SVGAGI. In DNA form, the CDR3 reads TGTGCCAGCAACCGGGGGAGATCAGGCGGCTACACCTTC. Protein sequence: CASNRGRSGGYTF.

V and J are TRBV28 and TRBJ2-2, with no clear D. CDR3 length: 11 amino acids. Germline CDR1 is MDHEN and CDR2 is SYDVKM. V lost 7 bases, J lost 6 bases, and 6 bases lay in between. CDR3 bases: TGTGCCAGCACCACTTCCGGGGAGCTGTTTTTT. Protein: CASTTSGELFF.

This clone occurred a few times. The V gene is TRBV7-2, the J gene TRBJ1-6; 7 bases match TRBD1. Trimming took 5 bases from V and 6 from J; bases not matched to a gene: 10. Germline V gene data show CDR1 as SGHTA and CDR2 as FQGNSA. The CDR3 is 16 residues long. Here the CDR3 reads CASSLGTAPRNSPLHF. CDR3 coding DNA: TGTGCCAGCAGCCTGGGGACAGCGCCTCGTAATTCACCCCTCCACTTT.

The V call is TRBV12-3 or TRBV12-4, the J call TRBJ2-7; 9 bases map to TRBD2. This CDR3 is 13 amino acids long. After removal of 2 bases from V and 5 bases from J, the junction contained 1 base not matched to a gene. The CDR3: CASSLLAGNEQYF. In DNA form, the CDR3 reads TGTGCCAGCAGTTTACTAGCGGGAAACGAGCAGTACTTC.

This chain links TRBV19 with TRBJ2-1; perhaps TRBD1 as D (5 bases). Trimming pared 4 bases from V and 0 bases from J, leaving 10 bases between. Germline lookup yields CDR1 LNHDA and CDR2 SQIVND (reference sequence). This CDR3 region has 15 residues. The CDR3, as DNA: TGTGCCAGTAGTAGCCCAGGGATCTCCTACAATGAGCAGTTCTTC. It encodes CASSSPGISYNEQFF.

This clone has more than one count but fewer than ten. The chain carries TRBV12-3 or TRBV12-4 and TRBJ1-6, with TRBD1 matching over 9 bases. The CDR3 extends over 13 amino acids. J was trimmed by 9 bases and V by 6 bases; bases with no gene match: 3. CDR3 coding DNA: TGTGCCAGCAGCCCGGACAGGGGTTCACCCCTCCACTTT. Encoded protein: CASSPDRGSPLHF.

V and J are TRBV5-1 and TRBJ1-6; tentative D call: TRBD1 (6 bases). V lost 0 bases to trimming and J lost 1 base, with 17 bases between them. Germline lookup yields CDR1 SGHRS and CDR2 YFSETQ. The CDR3 is 19 amino acids. CDR3 nucleotide sequence: TGCGCCAGCAGCTTGGAACCCGGGGGGCGCGTATCCTATAATTCACCCCTCCACTTT. Encoded protein: CASSLEPGGRVSYNSPLHF.

V usage is TRBV4-1 and J usage is TRBJ2-3, with 9 bases lining up with TRBD2. V lost 2 bases and J lost 1; bases outside the gene matches: 10. Per germline, CDR1 MGHRA and CDR2 YSYEKL. This CDR3 spans 18 amino acids. For the CDR3, the DNA is TGCGCCAGCAGCCAACTTGGTGTGGAGCGGGGGGGCACAGATACGCAGTATTTT. Translation gives CASSQLGVERGGTDTQYF.

The chain joins TRBV15 to TRBJ2-3; D ambiguous. The CDR3 sequence is 14 residues long. CDR1 is LNHNV and CDR2 is YYDKDF in the germline V gene (reference sequence). V shed 5 bases and J shed 6 bases, with 15 bases lying between them. The CDR3 loop reads CATSARNVGDTQYF. The CDR3 region has the DNA TGTGCCACCAGCGCGAGGAACGTCGGGGATACGCAGTATTTT.

This chain uses TRBV3-1 (or the pseudogene TRBV3-2) with TRBJ2-5; 9 nucleotides align to TRBD2. J gave up 0 bases and V 4 bases, and 12 bases lay outside the gene matches. Germline CDR1 and CDR2: LGHDT and YNNKEL (reference sequence). The CDR3 covers 18 residues. CDR3 region: CASSPRSASGMYQETQYF. CDR3 in DNA: TGTGCCAGCAGCCCCCGTAGTGCTAGCGGGATGTACCAAGAGACCCAGTACTTC.

The chain recombines TRBV28 with TRBJ2-7, with a possible D match to TRBD2 (6 bases). The CDR3 runs 14 residues. Between the trimmed V and J ends, which lost 2 bases and 3 bases, there was a span of 11 bases. Germline loops: CDR1 MDHEN, CDR2 SYDVKM. CDR3 coding DNA: TGTGCCAGCAGTTTAGTGGGACTTCACTACGAGCAGTACTTC. Translating it yields CASSLVGLHYEQYF.

This clone was detected once. This chain uses TRBV19 with TRBJ2-3; 8 bases fit TRBD1. V shed 5 bases and J 4 bases; nucleotides not matched to a gene: 8. Germline CDR1 reads LNHDA; CDR2 reads SQIVND (reference sequence). The CDR3 has 15 residues. CDR3: CASSRVQGDADTQYF. The CDR3 coding sequence is TGTGCCAGTAGTCGTGTACAGGGGGACGCAGATACGCAGTATTTT.

The CDR3 coding sequence is TGTGCCTGGAGTGCCGGAGGGGACGGGGAGCTGTTTTTT. Translating gives CAWSAGGDGELFF. The chain couples TRBV30 to TRBJ2-2, with D possibly matching TRBD2 (6 bases). V was trimmed by 1 base and J by 7 bases, leaving 10 bases between them. Germline loops: CDR1 GTSNPN, CDR2 SVGIG (reference sequence). The CDR3 spans 13 residues.

The chain uses TRBV19 and TRBJ2-1; possibly TRBD2 for D (5 bases). The ends were cut back, 3 bases at V and 7 bases at J, with 19 bases in the middle. The CDR3 consists of 16 residues. The germline CDR1 and CDR2 sequences are LNHDA and SQIVND (reference sequence). The CDR3 reads CASSIFLAAVVNEQFF. The DNA of the CDR3 is TGTGCCAGTAGTATTTTTCTAGCAGCCGTGGTGAATGAGCAGTTCTTC. The full variable domain, in which reference TRBV19 and TRBJ2-1 provide the parts outside the CDR3, is DGGITQSPKYLFRKEGQNVTLSCEQNLNHDAMYWYRQDPGQGLRLIYYSQIVNDFQKGDIAEGYSVSREKKESFPLTVTSAQKNPTAFYLCASSIFLAAVVNEQFFGPGTRLTVL.

J is TRBJ1-2 and V is TRBV27; D might be TRBD1 (5 bases). V was pared by 3 bases and J by 4 bases, with 15 bases between. CDR3 size: 15 residues. Germline CDR1 MNHEY, CDR2 SMNVEV (reference sequence). CDR3 DNA sequence: TGTGCCAGCAGTTTGTTTTCCGGGACTTCCTATGGCTACACCTTC. Protein: CASSLFSGTSYGYTF.

The chain is built from TRBV3-1 (or the pseudogene TRBV3-2) and TRBJ1-3; the D gene is possibly TRBD1 (6 bases). The CDR3 has 16 amino acids. V was trimmed by 7 bases and J by 0 bases, leaving 16 bases between them. In germline, CDR1 is LGHDT, CDR2 YNNKEL (reference sequence). The CDR3 reads CASIHTTGHSGNTIYF. In nucleotides, the CDR3 is TGTGCCAGCATCCATACAACAGGGCACTCTGGAAACACCATATATTTT.

This chain links TRBV5-6 with TRBJ2-7; 10 bases are a match to TRBD1. This CDR3 spans 14 amino acids. V was pared by 4 bases and J by 2 bases, with 3 bases of the junction left unmatched. Germline V gene sequence: CDR1 SGHDT, CDR2 YYEEEE. CDR3 sequence: CASSIGTGAYEQYF. Here the CDR3 DNA reads TGTGCCAGCAGCATCGGGACAGGGGCCTACGAGCAGTACTTC.

The rearrangement joins TRBV5-1 to TRBJ1-4, with D uncertain. The CDR3 is 13 amino acids. CDR1 and CDR2 from the germline V gene are SGHRS and YFSETQ. V lost 1 base and J 4 bases, leaving 5 bases between the germline ends. In DNA form, the CDR3 reads TGCGCCAGCAGCTTGTATTATAATGAAAAACTGTTTTTT. Its translation: CASSLYYNEKLFF.

In this sample, this clone turned up once. The V gene is TRBV2, the J gene TRBJ2-7, with D uncertain. Germline V gene data show CDR1 as SNHLY and CDR2 as FYNNEI. The CDR3 is made up of 15 amino acids. Trimming pared 2 bases from V and 6 bases from J, leaving 17 bases between. The CDR3 sequence: CASSEWAGTGGEQYF. CDR3 sequence (DNA): TGTGCCAGCAGTGAATGGGCCGGAACTGGTGGCGAGCAGTACTTC.